Given below is one TCR beta chain in context. The antigen it recognizes is unknown. This entry is derived from a study of monozygotic twins with inflammatory bowel disease (dated by TCRdb to between 2018 and 2020). About the full investigation: A total of about 28 monozygotic twin pairs were included in the full study, comprising nine German pairs (four IBD-concordant, five IBD-discordant) and 19 IBD-discordant Danish pairs. The search for disease-associated traits relied mainly on comparing IBD patients with their genetically identical healthy co-twins within discordant pairs. Each individual had, on average, about 151 000 unique TCRalpha sequences and 181 000 unique TCRbeta sequences available for analysis.

A roughly 2.4 ml peripheral blood sample was drawn into PAXgene tubes per donor and stored at -80°C. Without T cell sorting, total RNA was isolated from whole blood using the PAXgene blood miRNA kit on an automated QIAcube. Deep TCRalpha and TCRbeta repertoire profiling with unique molecular barcoding was performed on peripheral blood of monozygotic twin pairs concordant or discordant for inflammatory bowel disease. Smoking habits were recorded for all twin pairs, with individuals classified as current, former or never smokers. Study-level results and caveats: The results gave no support for a single strong signal or clonotype linked to IBD. IBD patients had lower TCRbeta repertoire diversity, measured by the inverse Simpson index, than their healthy co-twins. Fewer clonotypes were shared with other individuals by IBD patients than by healthy twins, most markedly in patients showing signs of disease activity. The analysis was unable to tell different T cell subtypes apart. Concordant and discordant twins showed no difference in repertoire similarity, possibly because of limited statistical power. Background noise and inter-individual variability may have been introduced into the repertoires by the differing immunosuppressive treatments among patients.

The CDR1 and CDR2 encoded by the germline V gene are SNHLY and FYNNEI. The CDR3 covers 14 residues, taking in both the cysteine and the phenylalanine. No coding sequence is recorded. Libraries were constructed by 5' RACE. The input for every TCR library was approximately 3,500 ng of total RNA. For each sample, cDNA was synthesized in eight separate reactions using SMARTScribe reverse transcriptase. Unique molecular identifiers containing a 6-nucleotide sample barcode were introduced through template switching during cDNA synthesis. TCRalpha and TCRbeta cDNA was amplified in two nested PCRs of approximately 17 and 9 cycles, and bead purification was carried out after each PCR. Before amplification, the cDNA was both treated with uracil DNA-glycosylase and purified with the QIAquick PCR purification kit. The second PCR added Illumina TruSeq-compatible adapters along with sample-specific barcodes. TapeStation and Qubit were used to check library quality and concentration, and 4 to 6 ng of each library went into the pool. The pooled libraries were sequenced with 2 x 100 bp reads and custom sequencing primers on an Illumina HiSeq2500 single-index Rapid Run. The study's processing was this. MiGEC version 1.2.6 was used for UMI-based consensus assembly to correct PCR and sequencing errors. MiXCR version 2.1.1 was used for V(D)J alignment, clonotype assembly and CDR3 extraction. Normalisation of gene usage, clonotype sharing and MAIT/NKT TCR abundance was achieved by analysing the top 1000, 10 000 and 20 000 clonotypes per sample. After downsampling to 27 000 UMIs, diversity was calculated as the inverse Simpson index using the vegan R package. Paired Mann-Whitney U tests on discordant twin pairs were used, with Benjamini-Hochberg multiple-testing correction. Through TCRdb reprocessing, the reads give one entry per CDR3 protein sequence; DNA is omitted. TCRdb, not the authors, supplied the V and J calls. This sample's table contains about 330,000 distinct CDR3 sequences. The ten largest make up 2% to 2.5% of the sample.

What was sequenced was blood. The chain uses TRBV2 and TRBJ1-1; TCRdb designates TRBD1, a call that cannot be tested without DNA. The sequence derives from a human donor with ulcerative colitis or Crohn's disease, or a healthy co-twin of an affected twin (not recorded which). The CDR3 protein is CASRDSVGPTEAFF.